The T cell receptor beta chain described here comes from a study of T cell responses to AZD1222 COVID-19 vaccine. The CDR3 covers 13 residues. Germline V gene sequence: CDR1 LNHDA, CDR2 SQIVND (reference sequence). The V end lost 10 bases, the J end lost 5 bases, and 15 bases lay between the germline ends. Sequenced by immunoSEQ multiplex PCR; TCRdb stores in-frame clones only, minus some. Among about 93,000 clones listed, just under 90% were seen once. Study results and limitations: At 160-218 and 743-854, vaccine-associated CD4 TCRs were dominant, and they spanned spike. A mostly white British donor set with more females was recruited, and clonal diversity was possibly underestimated. With two AZD1222 doses given, Spike-specific TCR breadth and depth both rose.

As to this clone: What it binds is not known.

This TCR was sampled from an adult in good health. This specimen was peripheral blood, taken on day 0 of MenACWY control vaccination. This chain joins TRBV19 and TRBJ1-5; tentatively, D is TRBD1 (5 bases). The CDR3 region has the DNA TGTGCCACCGGGGTTCGGGGGGATCAGCCCCAGCATTTT. It encodes CATGVRGDQPQHF.